This TCR beta chain originates from a study of CD8+ T cells in alopecia areata. The CDR3 has 16 residues. Germline CDR1 SEHNR, CDR2 FQNEAQ (reference sequence). Between the trimmed V and J ends, which lost 0 bases and 3 bases, there was a span of 14 bases. Study results and caveats: Sharing of TCRs across patients appeared less clear than in mice, possibly for HLA-related reasons. Expanded CD8+ clones among the top 100, and scalp clonality, were significantly decreased by tofacitinib. Baseline CD8+ expansion's link to response remains uncertain, as there was one nonresponder.

This clone was seen only once. The antigen is not known. cDNA prepared by RNA extraction and subsequent reverse transcription served as the template for sequencing. Using immunoSEQ multiplex PCR, the repertoire was profiled, and TCRdb retains in-frame clones only, with some absent. The sample records some 170,000 clones, roughly 60% being singletons. Treatment specified: oral pan-JAK inhibitor, 5-10 mg twice daily. This TCR came from a human donor with alopecia areata. This material consisted of CD4+ T cells sorted from blood, taken around week 55, from a patient treated with tofacitinib. The gene calls are TRBV7-9 and TRBJ1-2; TRBD1 might be the D (5 bases). CDR3 sequence: CASSLAGPRGDYGYTF. The CDR3, as DNA: TGTGCCAGCAGCTTAGCGGGGCCGCGTGGAGACTATGGCTACACCTTC.